Here is one T cell receptor beta chain with its context. This entry is derived from a study of T cell responses to AZD1222 COVID-19 vaccine. Analyses pooled second doses at about 4 or about 12 weeks. This table comes from immunoSEQ multiplex PCR, and its TCRdb copy is limited to in-frame clones, with some not included. The sample contains under 95,000 clones, around 85% of which appear only once. The CDR3 length is 11 residues. CDR1 and CDR2 (germline): MDHEN, SYDVKM. Trimming took off 10 bases at V and 12 bases at J, with 19 bases between the two ends. Sequences were derived from peripheral blood, sampled 28 days after the second AZD1222 dose. This chain links TRBV28 with TRBJ2-7, with D perhaps TRBD1 (5 bases). This clonotype was sampled from an adult who received the AZD1222 COVID-19 vaccine. CDR3 sequence: CATSIGREAYF. DNA for the CDR3: TGTGCCACCTCGATAGGCAGGGAAGCGTACTTC.